These T cell receptor beta chains were read from a single sample in a study of T cells after yellow fever vaccination. TCRdb reanalysed the 5' RACE reads using MiXCR and keeps one entry per CDR3 protein. The sample lists over 250,000 distinct CDR3 sequences, roughly 5% occurring once. The sequences come from CD4+ T cells sorted from PBMCs, collected on the day of the yellow fever booster vaccination. These receptors all come from a man between 18 and 35 years old who received the YFV17D yellow fever vaccine. The CDR3 runs from the conserved cysteine through the conserved F or W. The D gene is left open where the match is weak. Where a row states a size, it is once, few, many or the class of an expanded clone; other rows omit it.

v_call	d_call	clone_size	j_call	cdr3_aa	cdr3_nt
TRBV6-1	.	.	TRBJ2-7	CASGAGGISYEQYF	TGTGCCAGTGGGGCCGGGGGCATCTCCTACGAGCAGTACTTC
TRBV18	TRBD2	many	TRBJ2-1	CASSPLAGGNYNEQFF	TGTGCCAGCTCACCCTTAGCGGGGGGGAACTACAATGAGCAGTTCTTC
TRBV6-2/TRBV6-3	.	many	TRBJ2-1	CASSYSQAGEQFF	TGTGCCAGCAGTTACTCACAGGCGGGGGAGCAGTTCTTC
TRBV7-9	.	few	TRBJ1-2	CASSLDTQGNGYTF	TGTGCCAGCAGCTTAGATACGCAGGGTAATGGCTACACCTTC
TRBV9	TRBD2	many	TRBJ2-5	CASTRTSGTYQETQYF	TGTGCCAGCACACGGACTAGCGGGACCTACCAAGAGACCCAGTACTTC
TRBV7-8	.	.	TRBJ1-2	CASSPQTGTGYGYTF	TGTGCCAGCAGCCCACAAACCGGGACCGGCTATGGCTACACCTTC
TRBV7-8	TRBD1	few	TRBJ1-2	CASSRGPDGYTF	TGTGCCAGCAGCAGGGGGCCCGATGGCTACACCTTC
TRBV18	.	.	TRBJ2-1	CASSPSIANNEQFF	TGTGCCAGCTCACCCTCTATTGCTAACAATGAGCAGTTCTTC
TRBV2	.	.	TRBJ2-5	CASRSETQYF	TGTGCCAGCCGATCAGAGACCCAGTACTTC
TRBV4-2	.	few	TRBJ2-3	CASSQGQFTQYF	TGTGCCAGCAGCCAAGGACAGTTCACGCAGTATTTT
TRBV20-1	.	.	TRBJ1-6	CSAFRGGPLDSPLHF	TGCAGTGCCTTCCGAGGGGGACCGCTGGATTCACCCCTCCACTTT
TRBV4-2	.	once	TRBJ1-4	CASSQNSRGNEKLFF	TGTGCCAGCAGCCAAAACTCGCGGGGTAATGAAAAACTGTTTTTT
TRBV18	.	few	TRBJ1-1	CASSLESMNTEAFF	TGTGCCAGCTCACTTGAAAGTATGAACACTGAAGCTTTCTTT
TRBV19	.	few	TRBJ2-2	CASSILENTGELFF	TGTGCCAGTAGTATACTAGAGAACACCGGGGAGCTGTTTTTT
TRBV4-3	.	.	TRBJ2-3	CASSHYNGRALGTQYF	TGCGCCAGCAGCCACTATAATGGTCGGGCCCTCGGTACGCAGTATTTT
TRBV11-1	.	.	TRBJ2-5	CASSLAQTGRETQYF	TGTGCCAGCAGCTTAGCGCAAACCGGACGGGAGACCCAGTACTTC
TRBV4-1	.	.	TRBJ1-6	CASSQETRDSPLHF	TGCGCCAGCAGCCAAGAAACGCGCGATTCACCCCTCCACTTT
TRBV12-3/TRBV12-4	.	few	TRBJ2-3	CASSEGGGTDTQYF	TGTGCCAGCAGTGAGGGTGGTGGCACAGATACGCAGTATTTT
TRBV5-1	.	.	TRBJ2-5	CASSAGTLPGTQYF	TGCGCCAGCAGCGCCGGGACTCTCCCAGGGACCCAGTACTTC
TRBV18	.	few	TRBJ1-2	CASSPGAINYGYTF	TGTGCCAGCTCACCAGGGGCCATTAACTATGGCTACACCTTC
TRBV6-6	TRBD1	many	TRBJ2-5	CASTQGALETQYF	TGTGCCAGTACCCAGGGGGCGCTTGAGACCCAGTACTTC
TRBV12-3/TRBV12-4	.	.	TRBJ2-7	CASKQAYEQYF	TGTGCCAGCAAGCAGGCCTACGAGCAGTACTTC
TRBV7-9	.	few	TRBJ1-1	CASSLRRYGNLNTEAFF	TGTGCCAGCAGCTTAAGGCGGTACGGAAATTTGAACACTGAAGCTTTCTTT
TRBV11-2	TRBD2	few	TRBJ2-3	CASSSSGVNTQYF	TGTGCCAGCAGCTCCAGCGGGGTCAATACGCAGTATTTT
TRBV20-1	.	many	TRBJ2-1	CSVLQQGRGNEQFF	TGCAGTGTGCTGCAGCAGGGGAGGGGCAATGAGCAGTTCTTC
TRBV6-6	TRBD2	.	TRBJ2-1	CASSPGLAVEQFF	TGTGCCAGCAGCCCGGGACTAGCGGTTGAGCAGTTCTTC
TRBV7-2	.	many	TRBJ2-1	CASSRGQSPSYNEQFF	TGTGCCAGCAGTCGCGGACAGAGCCCGTCCTACAATGAGCAGTTCTTC
TRBV3-1	.	many	TRBJ1-3	CASTAKDTGNTIYF	TGTGCCAGCACCGCCAAAGACACAGGAAACACCATATATTTT
TRBV7-8	TRBD1	few	TRBJ1-2	CASSLQPPGQGGYGYTF	TGTGCCAGCAGCCTCCAACCCCCGGGACAGGGGGGCTATGGCTACACCTTC
TRBV24-1	.	.	TRBJ1-5	CATSDPSGEQPQHF	TGTGCCACCAGTGACCCGTCGGGGGAGCAGCCCCAGCATTTT
TRBV3-1	TRBD1	many	TRBJ2-1	CASSQAGQGADEQFF	TGTGCCAGCAGCCAAGCGGGACAGGGGGCTGATGAGCAGTTCTTC
TRBV5-1	.	.	TRBJ2-1	CASSLVGAGDEQFF	TGCGCCAGCAGCTTGGTTGGCGCGGGCGATGAGCAGTTCTTC
TRBV30	TRBD1	few	TRBJ1-6	CAGARGTDSPLHF	TGTGCCGGCGCCAGGGGGACTGATTCACCCCTCCACTTT
TRBV6-5	TRBD1	few	TRBJ2-3	CASSYDRGINTQYF	TGTGCCAGCAGTTACGACAGGGGCATTAATACGCAGTATTTT
TRBV7-2	.	.	TRBJ2-3	CASSSEATDTQYF	TGTGCCAGCAGCTCCGAAGCCACAGATACGCAGTATTTT
TRBV18	.	few	TRBJ2-3	CASSPSRAASPTDTQYF	TGTGCCAGCTCACCTTCGCGGGCAGCGAGCCCCACAGATACGCAGTATTTT
TRBV23-1	.	many	TRBJ1-5	CASSIPGNINQPQHF	TGCGCCAGCAGTATCCCGGGCAACATCAATCAGCCCCAGCATTTT
TRBV5-1	.	many	TRBJ1-3	CASSFGQTGNTIYF	TGCGCCAGCAGCTTTGGTCAGACTGGAAACACCATATATTTT
TRBV9	.	.	TRBJ2-3	CASSPRTGTDTQYF	TGTGCCAGCAGCCCAAGGACAGGCACAGATACGCAGTATTTT
TRBV3-1	.	.	TRBJ2-1	CASRAGLSSSYNEQFF	TGTGCCAGCAGGGCGGGACTTTCTAGCTCCTACAATGAGCAGTTCTTC
TRBV5-4	TRBD2	.	TRBJ2-5	CASGSGLAGDQETQYF	TGTGCCAGCGGGTCGGGACTAGCGGGGGACCAAGAGACCCAGTACTTC
TRBV20-1	.	few	TRBJ2-4	CSASGGGAKNIQYF	TGCAGTGCTAGTGGAGGGGGGGCCAAAAACATTCAGTACTTC
TRBV29-1	.	.	TRBJ2-3	CSVEISLSTDTQYF	TGCAGCGTTGAAATTAGCCTCAGCACAGATACGCAGTATTTT
TRBV7-2	.	.	TRBJ1-6	CASSSGRWGNSPLHF	TGTGCCAGCAGCTCCGGACGGTGGGGGAATTCACCCCTCCACTTT
TRBV10-3	.	many	TRBJ2-1	CAISEGVLFDYGQFF	TGTGCCATCAGTGAGGGCGTCCTATTTGATTACGGGCAGTTCTTC
TRBV13	.	many	TRBJ2-5	CASSFGETQYF	TGTGCCAGCAGTTTCGGGGAGACCCAGTACTTC